A selection of T cell receptor beta chains follows, all from one sample in a study of PD-1 blockade in classical Hodgkin lymphoma. Here immunoSEQ multiplex PCR was the method, and the copy in TCRdb shows in-frame clones only, minus some. Among roughly 64,000 clones listed, around 94% were seen once. The source material was peripheral blood mononuclear cells (PBMCs), sampled before the fourth cycle of nivolumab. These receptors were obtained from a human donor with classical Hodgkin lymphoma. Both conserved end residues are part of each CDR3. Fields, in order: J gene, D gene, V gene, clone size, CDR3 DNA, CDR3 protein. The D gene is left open where the match is weak. Clone sizes are given selectively: once, few, many, or a class where the clone is expanded.

TRBJ2-5	-	TRBV4-1	-	TGCGCCAGCAGCCAAGATCCTTCCTTTATCGGCCAACAAGAGACCCAGTACTTC	CASSQDPSFIGQQETQYF
TRBJ2-5	TRBD2	TRBV27	-	TGTGCCAGCAGTTGGGGGGGGACCCAGTACTTC	CASSWGGTQYF
TRBJ1-1	-	TRBV27	few	TGTGCCAGCAGTTTATTACGGGGAGTGAACACTGAAGCTTTCTTT	CASSLLRGVNTEAFF
TRBJ2-7	TRBD1	TRBV5-1	few	TGCGCCAGCAGCTCCTTACCAGGGGGCGGCTACGAGCAGTACTTC	CASSSLPGGGYEQYF
TRBJ2-5	TRBD2	TRBV7-9	-	TGTGCCAGCAGAAGCGGGGTTCAAGAGACCCAGTACTTC	CASRSGVQETQYF
TRBJ1-1	-	TRBV5-1	-	TGCGCCAGCAGCTTGGAAAGAGGGGATGCTGAAGCTTTCTTT	CASSLERGDAEAFF
TRBJ2-3	-	TRBV5-4	once	TGTGCCAGCAGCTTGGTTGCAGGGAACACAGATACGCAGTATTTT	CASSLVAGNTDTQYF
TRBJ2-3	-	TRBV7-9	-	TGTGCCAGCAGCCTAGGAATCAGCACAGATACGCAGTATTTT	CASSLGISTDTQYF
TRBJ2-7	-	TRBV2	-	TGTGCCACTACCCCAGGGGAAGGCGACGAGCAGTACTTC	CATTPGEGDEQYF
TRBJ1-6	-	TRBV7-2	-	TGTGCCAGCAGCTTAGATAGGGGGGGAATTTCACCCCTCCACTTT	CASSLDRGGISPLHF
TRBJ2-3	TRBD1	TRBV7-9	-	TGTGCCAGCTCGGGACAGAACACAGATACGCAGTATTTT	CASSGQNTDTQYF
TRBJ2-5	TRBD1	TRBV28	-	TGTGCCAGCAGAACGACGGACAGGGGAGAGACCCAGTACTTC	CASRTTDRGETQYF
TRBJ2-3	TRBD2	TRBV4-1	-	TGCGCCAGCAGCCAAGGGCTAGCGGGGGGCCTAGATACGCAGTATTTT	CASSQGLAGGLDTQYF
TRBJ2-1	-	TRBV14	-	TGTGCCAGCAGCCTCCCTGCGTCCAATGAGCAGTTCTTC	CASSLPASNEQFF
TRBJ1-2	TRBD1	TRBV6-5	-	TGTGCCAGCAGCTTCGACAGGGGAGCTAACTATGGCTACACCTTC	CASSFDRGANYGYTF
TRBJ1-5	-	TRBV6-6	-	TGTGCCAGTAACAGGGCGGAACAGCCCCAGCATTTT	CASNRAEQPQHF
TRBJ2-7	-	TRBV7-2	-	TGTGCCAGCAGCTTAGGACGGGTGGGGGGTTCCTACGAGCAGTACTTC	CASSLGRVGGSYEQYF
TRBJ2-5	-	TRBV10-3	-	TGTGCCATCAGCACTCCGGGGGAACAAGAGACCCAGTACTTC	CAISTPGEQETQYF
TRBJ2-6	-	TRBV18	-	TGTGCCAGCTCAAGTAATCTCGGGGGCTACTCTGGGGCCAACGTCCTGACTTTC	CASSSNLGGYSGANVLTF
TRBJ1-4	-	TRBV5-1	-	TGCGCCAGCAGCTTTGGGGAGGGAGAAAAACTGTTTTTT	CASSFGEGEKLFF
TRBJ2-3	-	TRBV6-5	-	TGTGCCAGCAGATTCAGTGATACGCAGTATTTT	CASRFSDTQYF
TRBJ1-6	TRBD1	TRBV7-8	-	TGTGCCAGCAGCTTAGAGGCAGGGGGTTCCTATAATTCACCCCTCCACTTT	CASSLEAGGSYNSPLHF
TRBJ2-7	-	TRBV10-3	-	TGTGCCATCAGTGAGTCGGCGGCCATAACCTACGAGCAGTACTTC	CAISESAAITYEQYF
TRBJ1-1	TRBD1	TRBV5-1	once	TGCGCCAGCAGTAATGGACAGGGCACTGAAGCTTTCTTT	CASSNGQGTEAFF
TRBJ2-3	TRBD2	TRBV2	-	TGTGCCAGCATGCGGGGGGAAAGAACAGATACGCAGTATTTT	CASMRGERTDTQYF
TRBJ2-1	TRBD1	TRBV19	-	TGTGCCAGTAGTCCTGACAGGGGCGCTTTCAATGAGCAGTTCTTC	CASSPDRGAFNEQFF
TRBJ2-5	-	TRBV30	once	TGTGCCTGGAGGGAAATGGGGGGCTCGGAGACCCAGTACTTC	CAWREMGGSETQYF
TRBJ2-1	TRBD2	TRBV4-1	-	TGCGCCAGCAGCCCAACTAGCGGATCCTACAATGAGCAGTTCTTC	CASSPTSGSYNEQFF
TRBJ1-4	-	TRBV2	-	TGTGCCAGCAGTTTAAGCGACAGGCGACCTAATGAAAAACTGTTTTTT	CASSLSDRRPNEKLFF
TRBJ1-6	-	TRBV6-4	-	TGTGCCAGCAGTGATGGCAGCTATAATTCACCCCTCCACTTT	CASSDGSYNSPLHF
TRBJ2-5	-	TRBV11-2	-	TGTGCCAGCAGCTTCGGCAGCCACCAAGAGACCCAGTACTTC	CASSFGSHQETQYF
TRBJ2-3	-	TRBV7-3	-	TGTGCCAGCAGCCGCCAGGGACTGGGAGATACGCAGTATTTT	CASSRQGLGDTQYF
TRBJ1-4	-	TRBV7-8	once	TGTGCCAGCAGCGGCCGAAGCTGGGTCGGGGCTAATGAAAAACTGTTTTTT	CASSGRSWVGANEKLFF
TRBJ1-3	-	TRBV7-2	-	TGTGCCAGCAGCACCAACAGATTGAGTAACACCATATATTTT	CASSTNRLSNTIYF
TRBJ1-5	-	TRBV2	-	TGTGCCAGCAGTTCTGTGAACAGGCAGCCCCAGCATTTT	CASSSVNRQPQHF
TRBJ1-2	-	TRBV5-5	-	TGTGCCAGCAGCTGGACCGGAGGGACAACAAACTATGGCTACACCTTC	CASSWTGGTTNYGYTF
TRBJ1-2	-	TRBV27	-	TGTGCCAGCAGTTTATTGGGCAGTAACTATGGCTACACCTTC	CASSLLGSNYGYTF
TRBJ1-1	-	TRBV19	few	TGTGCCAGTAGACAGGGAACGGGCACTGAAGCTTTCTTT	CASRQGTGTEAFF
TRBJ1-1	-	TRBV18	-	TGTGCCAGCTCACCACCGGGAGGGATGATCACTGAAGCTTTCTTT	CASSPPGGMITEAFF
TRBJ2-4	TRBD1	TRBV27	-	TGTGCCAGCAGTATTGGACAGGGAGCTATGGCCAAAAACATTCAGTACTTC	CASSIGQGAMAKNIQYF
TRBJ1-5	-	TRBV5-5	once	TGTGCCAGCAGCTTGGGATGGGCAGGGGGCAATCAGCCCCAGCATTTT	CASSLGWAGGNQPQHF
TRBJ1-4	TRBD1	TRBV2	-	TGTGCCAGCACCCTACAGGGGGCGGCTGAAAAACTGTTTTTT	CASTLQGAAEKLFF
TRBJ1-1	-	TRBV5-4	-	TGTGCCAGCAGCTTGCAGGGACAAAACACTGAAGCTTTCTTT	CASSLQGQNTEAFF
TRBJ2-5	-	TRBV4-1	once	TGCGCCAGCAGCCAAGGGTACCAAGAGACCCAGTACTTC	CASSQGYQETQYF
TRBJ1-5	-	TRBV21-1	-	TGTGCCAGCAGCAAGCTACCCAGCAACAGGGGGCCAAATCAGCCCCAGCATTTT	CASSKLPSNRGPNQPQHF
TRBJ2-1	-	TRBV27	once	TGTGCCAGCCGGGACCAGAATTACAATGAGCAGTTCTTC	CASRDQNYNEQFF
TRBJ2-3	TRBD2	TRBV10-2	-	TGCGCCAGCAAGGGGGCTAGAGCGGGAGGGCACACAGATACGCAGTATTTT	CASKGARAGGHTDTQYF
TRBJ2-3	-	TRBV7-2	-	TGTGCCAGCAGCGGAAGCCCCCGGGGGTCCAACAAGGGAAATACGCAGTATTTT	CASSGSPRGSNKGNTQYF